What follows are 17 T cell receptor beta chains derived from one specimen sequenced in a study of prognosis after radiotherapy for stage I lung cancer. Using two-round multiplex PCR, the authors amplified TCR beta CDR3 from genomic DNA. First-round PCR employed TRBV- and TRBJ-specific primers for each gene. TCRdb ran MiXCR on the multiplex PCR reads and lists one entry per CDR3 protein. This sample has 59,000 or so distinct CDR3 sequences; 26% occur once, and the top ten carry 6% to 9%. The sequencing here drew on PBMCs, taken before or after stereotactic body radiation therapy (not recorded which). The receptor source for this set is a donor aged 50 or older with non-small cell lung cancer.

This clonotype was seen many times. V and J are TRBV5-1 and TRBJ2-7; no firm D call. Germline V gene sequence: CDR1 SGHRS, CDR2 YFSETQ. Deletions cut 0 bases from V and 0 bases from J, with 7 bases between. The CDR3 has 14 amino acids. The chain's CDR3 is CASSLDQSSYEQYF. The CDR3 nucleotides read TGCGCCAGCAGCTTGGATCAGAGCTCCTACGAGCAGTACTTC.

This clonotype was counted many times. The chain couples TRBV29-1 to TRBJ2-2, with 10 bases aligning to TRBD1. The CDR3 contains 13 residues. The germline gives CDR1 SQVTM, CDR2 ANQGSEA. With 7 bases clipped from V and 6 bases from J, the junction kept 5 bases outside the gene matches. CDR3 coding DNA: TGCAGCGGCGGGACAGGGGCGCCCGGGGAGCTGTTTTTT. Its translation: CSGGTGAPGELFF.

A few counts support this clonotype. This chain joins TRBV5-1 and TRBJ2-3; TRBD1 is a possible D gene (6 bases). CDR3 length: 15 residues. V was pared by 10 bases and J by 0 bases, with 18 bases between. The germline CDR1 and CDR2 sequences are SGHRS and YFSETQ. DNA for the CDR3: TGCGCCGGCAAGGGGGAAGCGTTTAGCACAGATACGCAGTATTTT. Translation: CAGKGEAFSTDTQYF.

V and J are TRBV3-1 and TRBJ1-1; 12 bases line up with TRBD1. Germline CDR1 is LGHDT and CDR2 is YNNKEL (reference sequence). V lost 4 bases to trimming and J lost 5 bases; unmatched junction nucleotides: 5. The CDR3 consists of 15 residues. In DNA form, the CDR3 reads TGTGCCAGCAGCCTGGGGGACAGGGGGCAAACTGAAGCTTTCTTT. Its protein product is CASSLGDRGQTEAFF.

The chain recombines TRBV19 with TRBJ2-1, with 12 bases identical to TRBD1. The trim removed 9 bases at V and 4 bases at J, leaving 13 bases unmatched. CDR1 and CDR2 (germline): LNHDA, SQIVND (reference sequence). This CDR3 spans 17 amino acids. This CDR3 is CASTPYLGQGAYNEQFF. The CDR3 DNA reads as TGTGCCAGCACCCCCTACCTGGGACAGGGGGCTTACAATGAGCAGTTCTTC.

The chain couples TRBV6-1 to TRBJ1-3, with D perhaps TRBD1 (5 bases). The CDR3 loop spans 15 amino acids. Looked up from germline, CDR1 is MNHNS and CDR2 is SASEGT. The ends were cut back, 5 bases at V and 0 bases at J, with 11 bases in the middle. Written as DNA, the CDR3 is TGTGCCAGCAGTAGGGGCTGTTACTCTGGAAACACCATATATTTT. Protein: CASSRGCYSGNTIYF.

Ten or more counts support this clonotype. The J gene is TRBJ2-6, the V gene TRBV6-6; D remains ambiguous. Germline loops: CDR1 MNHNY, CDR2 SVGAGI (reference sequence). The CDR3 spans 13 residues. V was trimmed by 0 bases and J by 11 bases, leaving 8 bases between them. This chain's CDR3 is CASSYSWVDVLTF. DNA of the CDR3: TGTGCCAGCAGTTACTCGTGGGTCGACGTCCTGACTTTC.

This clonotype came up a few times. A far larger clone is a single base away, which makes a read error likely. This chain uses TRBV6-6 with TRBJ2-1; unclear D gene. The CDR3 covers 12 residues. The V gene's germline CDR1 is MNHNY and CDR2 SVGAGI (reference sequence). The CDR3 spells CAGSYSTPKQFF. The CDR3 nucleotides read TGTGCCGGCAGTTACTCTACGCCGAAGCAGTTCTTC.

Comments on this clonotype: The CDR3 carries no conserved terminal phenylalanine or tryptophan, so it likely arises from a read error. The genes are TRBV6-1 and TRBJ1-6; D is unclear. CDR1 is MNHNS and CDR2 is SASEGT in the germline V gene. This CDR3 region has 13 residues. V gave up 2 bases and J gave up 14 bases, with 13 bases separating them. The chain's CDR3 is CASSERSESTLHL. DNA for the CDR3: TGTGCCAGCAGTGAACGGTCGGAGTCAACCCTCCACTTG.

As to this clonotype: A much more abundant neighbour one base away suggests this may be a read error. Because it lacks the conserved phenylalanine or tryptophan at the end, this CDR3 is likely a read error. The chain has TRBV5-8 and TRBJ2-1, with D unresolved. Germline V lookup: CDR1 SGHTS, CDR2 YDEGEE. Deletions cut 0 bases from V and 10 bases from J, with 5 bases between. The length of the CDR3 is 11 residues. The CDR3 nucleotides are TGTGCCAGCAGCTTGGTTAGAGAGCAGTTCTAC. Its protein product is CASSLVREQFY.

Ten or more counts support this clonotype. The genes are TRBV6-1 and TRBJ1-3; D call uncertain. Germline loops: CDR1 MNHNS, CDR2 SASEGT. The CDR3 has 14 residues. Between the trimmed V and J ends, which lost 2 bases and 4 bases, there was a span of 9 bases. CDR3 protein: CASSERAGGNTIYF. CDR3 bases: TGTGCCAGCAGTGAAAGGGCTGGGGGAAACACCATATATTTT.

The V and J genes are TRBV11-3 and TRBJ2-1; D may correspond to TRBD1 or TRBD2 (5 bases each). The germline V gene encodes CDR1 SGHNT and CDR2 YENEEA. V was pared by 7 bases and J by 8 bases, with 18 bases between. The CDR3 totals 14 residues. CDR3 in amino acids: CASTSPGPGYEQFF. The CDR3 DNA is TGTGCCAGCACGAGTCCGGGACCAGGGTATGAGCAGTTCTTC.

As regards this clonotype: An end of the junction does not agree with germline; a read error may underlie this. The chain carries TRBV6-1 and TRBJ2-1, with 8 bases matching TRBD1. The CDR3 has 12 residues. In germline, CDR1 is MNHNS, CDR2 SASEGT. The DNA of the CDR3 is TGTGCCAGAAGAAACAGGGGGAATGAGAAGTTCTTC. Translating gives CARRNRGNEKFF.

This clonotype was detected ten times or more. V and J are TRBV3-1 and TRBJ1-5; D unclear. From germline, CDR1 is LGHDT and CDR2 YNNKEL (reference sequence). Deletions cut 1 base from V and 7 bases from J, with 8 bases between. This CDR3 spans 13 amino acids. CDR3 region: CASSQVPAQPQHF. The CDR3 region has the DNA TGTGCCAGCAGCCAAGTCCCGGCCCAGCCCCAGCATTTT.

This clonotype has ten or more counts. The chain has TRBV4-2 and TRBJ2-3, with D possibly being TRBD1 (5 bases). Germline CDR1 and CDR2: LGHNA and YNFKEQ. This CDR3 is 15 amino acids long. With 4 bases removed from V and 0 bases from J, the gap between germline ends came to 11 bases. The CDR3: CASSPDRGSTDTQYF. DNA for the CDR3: TGTGCCAGCAGCCCAGACAGAGGAAGCACAGATACGCAGTATTTT.

This clonotype was counted at least ten times. The J gene is TRBJ1-2, the V gene TRBV19; D is undetermined. CDR3 length: 12 amino acids. Trimming shortened V by 5 bases and J by 3 bases, and 7 bases separated the two germline ends. Per the germline V gene, CDR1 is LNHDA and CDR2 is SQIVND (reference sequence). CDR3 in DNA: TGTGCCAGTAGTCTCCAATACTATGGCTACACCTTC. This translates into CASSLQYYGYTF.

This clonotype came up many times. The CDR3 region is CASSSSGVWNSPLHF. The CDR3 DNA reads as TGTGCCAGCAGCTCGTCAGGGGTCTGGAATTCACCCCTCCACTTT. This chain joins TRBV7-9 and TRBJ1-6; a possible D gene is TRBD1 (6 bases). This CDR3 is 15 amino acids long. The V gene lost 4 bases and the J gene lost 7 bases, with 14 bases spanning the gap. The germline V gene has CDR1 SEHNR and CDR2 FQNEAQ (reference sequence).